The 27 T cell receptor beta chains in this list originate from one sample, sequenced in a study of blood T cell repertoires in COVID-19. The repertoire was sequenced with immunoSEQ multiplex PCR; TCRdb's copy has only in-frame clones and lacks some. The table has roughly 340,000 clones, over 80% seen once; the top ten hold just under 6.5%. The sample was peripheral blood. The receptors come from a woman aged 50 to 60 with COVID-19, enrolled during active disease.

Worth noting for this clone: Other DNA sequences in this specimen translate into the identical CDR3. The V and J genes are TRBV19 and TRBJ2-1, with D possibly TRBD1 on 6 matching bases. This CDR3 is 14 amino acids long. The V end lost 3 bases, the J end lost 2 bases, and 8 bases lay between the germline ends. The germline gives CDR1 LNHDA, CDR2 SQIVND (reference sequence). The CDR3 nucleotides are TGTGCCAGTAGTATTCAGGGGCCCTACAATGAGCAGTTCTTC. It is translated as CASSIQGPYNEQFF.

This chain joins TRBV7-2 and TRBJ1-2, with D unresolved. CDR1 and CDR2 (germline): SGHTA, FQGNSA. The CDR3 extends over 12 amino acids. V lost 4 bases, J lost 3 bases, and 6 bases lay in between. The CDR3: CASSWGDYGYTF. In nucleotides, the CDR3 is TGTGCCAGCAGCTGGGGAGACTATGGCTACACCTTC.

The rearrangement joins TRBV11-2 to TRBJ2-1, with 11 bases that match TRBD2. The CDR3 runs to 15 residues. V gave up 6 bases and J gave up 6 bases; unmatched junction bases: 7. Germline V gene data show CDR1 as SGHAT and CDR2 as FQNNGV. As DNA, the CDR3 is TGTGCCAGCAGTGACGCACTAGCGGGGGCCAATGAGCAGTTCTTC. Protein sequence: CASSDALAGANEQFF.

V gene TRBV7-3 combines with J gene TRBJ2-5; tentative D call: TRBD2 (6 bases). This CDR3 is built from 16 residues. Germline CDR1 and CDR2: SGHTA and FQGTGA. The ends were cut back, 2 bases at V and 4 bases at J, with 17 bases in the middle. Written as DNA, the CDR3 is TGTGCCAGCAGCTTAGCGGGGACGGTGATTGGAGAGACCCAGTACTTC. Its protein is CASSLAGTVIGETQYF.

This chain connects TRBV7-2 to TRBJ2-5; 11 bases line up with TRBD2. The junction had 13 bases not matched to a gene; V was cut back by 5 bases and J by 2 bases. Germline CDR1 and CDR2: SGHTA and FQGNSA. The CDR3 is 18 amino acids. The CDR3 reads CASSTTEGTSGYQETQYF. The CDR3 DNA sequence: TGTGCCAGCAGCACCACGGAAGGGACTAGCGGATATCAAGAGACCCAGTACTTC.

This rearrangement joins TRBV15 to TRBJ2-7; 9 nucleotides align to TRBD1. From germline, CDR1 is LNHNV and CDR2 YYDKDF (reference sequence). J gave up 5 bases and V 5 bases, and 22 bases lay outside the gene matches. The CDR3 loop spans 19 amino acids. Here the CDR3 reads CATSRNFPAPGTGFNEQYF. In nucleotides, the CDR3 is TGTGCCACCAGCCGCAACTTCCCGGCACCCGGGACAGGGTTCAACGAGCAGTACTTC.

The CDR3: CASSNNYEQYF. For the CDR3, the DNA is TGTGCCAGCAGTAATAACTACGAGCAGTACTTC. The V call is TRBV28, the J call TRBJ2-7; no clear D. The CDR3 is made up of 11 amino acids. Trimming took off 5 bases at V and 3 bases at J, with 5 bases between the two ends. CDR1 is MDHEN, CDR2 SYDVKM, per germline.

This sequence joins TRBV6-6 and TRBJ2-3; perhaps TRBD2 as D (6 bases). This CDR3 is built from 18 residues. V lost 5 bases and J lost 1, with 22 bases in between. Germline V gene lookup returns CDR1 MNHNY and CDR2 SVGAGI (reference sequence). CDR3 sequence: CASSQQAASAYGTDTQYF. CDR3 bases: TGTGCCAGCAGTCAACAAGCTGCTAGCGCTTACGGCACAGATACGCAGTATTTT.

The CDR3 coding sequence is TGTGCCAGCAGCAGTCCCGGGACAGGGCCTAAACCCTACGAGCAGTACTTC. This translates into CASSSPGTGPKPYEQYF. The chain has TRBV7-9 and TRBJ2-7; TRBD1 matches 9 bases. J gave up 2 bases and V 5 bases, and 13 bases lay outside the gene matches. CDR1 SEHNR and CDR2 FQNEAQ come from the germline V gene (reference sequence). The CDR3 covers 17 residues.

V and J are TRBV12-3 or TRBV12-4 and TRBJ1-2; perhaps TRBD1 as D (5 bases). The CDR3 sequence is 13 residues long. Trimming removed 5 bases at V and 1 base at J, with 8 bases between. The CDR3 is CASSKQGNYGYTF. Written as DNA, the CDR3 is TGTGCCAGCAGTAAGCAGGGTAACTATGGCTACACCTTC.

This chain uses TRBV10-3 with TRBJ2-1; 16 bases agree with TRBD2. This CDR3 has 17 residues. V was pared by 3 bases and J by 8 bases, with 7 bases of the junction left unmatched. Germline CDR1 reads ENHRY; CDR2 reads SYGVKD. CDR3 coding DNA: TGTGCCATCAGTGAAAGAGAGGGACTAGCGGGAGGGTATGAGCAGTTCTTC. Amino acid sequence: CAISEREGLAGGYEQFF.

The chain uses TRBV7-2 and TRBJ1-1; TRBD1 is a possible D gene (6 bases). CDR3 size: 14 residues. CDR1 and CDR2 from the germline V gene are SGHTA and FQGNSA. V was trimmed by 2 bases and J by 8 bases, leaving 15 bases between them. CDR3 sequence: CASSLSPGQTEAFF. The CDR3, as DNA: TGTGCCAGCAGCTTATCCCCTGGACAGACAGAAGCTTTCTTT.

The V and J genes are TRBV18 and TRBJ2-1, with 7 bases lining up with TRBD1. CDR3 length: 15 amino acids. The ends lost 1 base at V and 5 bases at J; junction bases unmatched: 5. Germline assignment: CDR1 KGHSH and CDR2 LQKENI. CDR3: CASSPQTTGDNEQFF. Written as DNA, the CDR3 is TGTGCCAGCTCACCACAAACTACAGGGGACAATGAGCAGTTCTTC.

The rearrangement joins TRBV19 to TRBJ2-2; D is ambiguous. The V end was cut by 4 bases, the J end by 5 bases, with 8 bases between. The CDR3 spans 13 residues. CDR1 LNHDA and CDR2 SQIVND come from the germline V gene (reference sequence). For the CDR3, the DNA is TGTGCCAGTAGTACCACTCGAACCGGGGAGCTGTTTTTT. Translating it yields CASSTTRTGELFF.

The chain uses TRBV2 and TRBJ2-7, with D unclear. Between the trimmed V and J ends, which lost 4 bases and 4 bases, there was a span of 8 bases. The CDR3 has 12 residues. Per germline, CDR1 SNHLY and CDR2 FYNNEI. CDR3 nucleotide sequence: TGTGCCAGCAGTGTTTCTACTTACGAGCAGTACTTC. This gives the protein CASSVSTYEQYF.

The chain links TRBV6-1 to TRBJ2-1; 10 bases match TRBD2. V lost 2 bases, J lost 7 bases, and 5 bases stayed unmatched. The CDR3 length is 15 residues. Germline V gives CDR1 MNHNS, CDR2 SASEGT. CDR3 in DNA: TGTGCCAGCAGTGAAAGGAGCGGGGGGGTAAATGAGCAGTTCTTC. Its protein product is CASSERSGGVNEQFF.

This chain links TRBV19 with TRBJ2-3, with D hard to call. V gave up 5 bases and J gave up 1 base, with 7 bases separating them. The CDR3 has 13 residues. Germline V lookup: CDR1 LNHDA, CDR2 SQIVND (reference sequence). The CDR3 nucleotides read TGTGCCAGTAGTCAGCAGGGCACAGATACGCAGTATTTT. As protein: CASSQQGTDTQYF.

The rearrangement links TRBV7-3 to TRBJ2-5; 13 bases are a match to TRBD2. CDR3 length equals 21 residues. Germline CDR1 SGHTA, CDR2 FQGTGA. Unmatched junction bases numbered 19, after V lost 6 bases and J lost 0 bases. The CDR3: CASSLQGAGTSGILYQETQYF. The CDR3 DNA follows: TGTGCCAGCAGTCTACAGGGGGCTGGGACTAGCGGGATCCTGTACCAAGAGACCCAGTACTTC.

CDR3 nucleotides: TGTGCCAGCAGTGAAGTTTTGGGGCTTAACACCGGGGAGCTGTTTTTT. This codes for CASSEVLGLNTGELFF. The rearrangement links TRBV2 to TRBJ2-2; the D gene is possibly TRBD1 (5 bases). Trimming stripped 1 base from V and 2 bases from J, with 11 bases between. Per germline, CDR1 SNHLY and CDR2 FYNNEI. The CDR3 contains 16 residues.

The V gene is TRBV4-1, the J gene TRBJ2-7; D is unclear. The germline V and J ends were trimmed by 0 bases and 4 bases, with 7 bases remaining between them. The CDR3 spans 13 residues. Germline lookup yields CDR1 MGHRA and CDR2 YSYEKL. CDR3 nucleotide sequence: TGCGCCAGCAGCCAAGATCCCCAATACGAGCAGTACTTC. Translated, it gives CASSQDPQYEQYF.

The DNA for the CDR3 is TGTGCCAGCAGCTTAAATCCTAACTACAATGAGCAGTTCTTC. Protein sequence: CASSLNPNYNEQFF. The gene calls are TRBV11-1 and TRBJ2-1; D unresolved. CDR1 is SGHAT, CDR2 FQDESV, per germline (reference sequence). V shed 2 bases and J shed 3 bases, with 8 bases lying between them. This CDR3 is 14 amino acids long.

The chain carries TRBV4-3 and TRBJ2-2; 11 positions match TRBD2. Germline values: CDR1 LGHNA, CDR2 YSLEER. The CDR3 is 16 residues long. V lost 2 bases to trimming and J lost 7 bases; unmatched junction nucleotides: 6. CDR3 sequence: CASSQLAGGFIGELFF. CDR3 DNA sequence: TGCGCCAGCAGCCAACTAGCGGGAGGTTTTATCGGGGAGCTGTTTTTT.

The chain uses TRBV12-5 and TRBJ2-1; TRBD2 agrees at 9 bases. Unmatched junction bases numbered 6, after V lost 8 bases and J lost 1 base. Germline V gene lookup returns CDR1 LGHNT and CDR2 FRNRAP. This CDR3 is built from 15 residues. This CDR3 is CASSIAGASYNEQFF. CDR3 bases: TGTGCTAGTTCCATAGCGGGAGCATCCTACAATGAGCAGTTCTTC.

This clone came up a few times. The chain is built from TRBV6-5 and TRBJ2-7; TRBD1 agrees at 8 bases. The ends lost 4 bases at V and 0 bases at J; junction bases unmatched: 8. The CDR3 totals 16 residues. Germline V gene data show CDR1 as MNHEY and CDR2 as SVGAGI. CDR3 protein: CASSFRTGSGSYEQYF. CDR3 nucleotide sequence: TGTGCCAGCAGTTTCCGGACAGGGAGTGGCTCCTACGAGCAGTACTTC.

CDR3 coding DNA: TGTGCCAGCAGCCAATCGTGGGGGGAGAGAGCTTTCTTT. Translating it yields CASSQSWGERAFF. V usage is TRBV16 and J usage is TRBJ1-1, with D possibly being TRBD1 (5 bases). V shed 0 bases and J shed 10 bases, with 12 bases lying between them. This CDR3 region has 13 residues. CDR1 KGHSY and CDR2 FQNENV come from the germline V gene.

The chain combines TRBV18 with TRBJ1-1; tentative D call: TRBD1 (6 bases). V lost 3 bases and J lost 8, with 13 bases in between. Germline assignment: CDR1 KGHSH and CDR2 LQKENI. The CDR3 is 13 residues long. Here the CDR3 DNA reads TGTGCCAGCTCACCGGACAGAAACTTAGAAGCTTTCTTT. It translates to CASSPDRNLEAFF.

This clone was seen only a few times. The chain recombines TRBV19 with TRBJ1-5; 10 nucleotides match TRBD1. V shed 5 bases, J shed 0 bases, and the junction held 7 bases outside the gene matches. The CDR3 has 17 amino acids. The germline V gene encodes CDR1 LNHDA and CDR2 SQIVND (reference sequence). The CDR3 DNA sequence: TGTGCCAGTAGTGGGACAGGGGCCTACTATAGCAATCAGCCCCAGCATTTT. Amino acid sequence: CASSGTGAYYSNQPQHF.